This T cell receptor beta chain was found in a study of T cell changes during pregnancy in multiple sclerosis (dated by TCRdb to the late 2010s). Background for the entire study: The study looked at changes in the T cell repertoire across pregnancy in women with multiple sclerosis.

The library was generated by the immunoSEQ multiplex PCR assay. What TCRdb holds here is the immuneACCESS table cut down to in-frame rearrangements. Part of the clones is not present; checked against another copy, under half of the missing clones reflect an unresolved V gene, and the others are unexplained. The sample profile shows roughly 36,000 clones; about nine tenths of them were found once. Clones ranked in the top ten supply over 5% of the sample. Deletion took 11 bases off V and 0 bases off J, with a span of 17 bases between the germline ends. The germline V gene specifies SNHLY as CDR1 and FYNNEI as CDR2. The CDR3 spans 15 residues, from the cysteine through the phenylalanine. CDR3 DNA only is kept here, 45 bases in frame from base 1. About this clone: Its cognate antigen has yet to be identified. Base qualities were left out, and no much larger clone turns up one base away.

Here the sequenced sample was CD8+ T cells from peripheral blood mononuclear cells, taken in the second trimester of pregnancy. The chain is assembled from TRBV2 and TRBJ1-5, with the identity of the D gene unclear. This receptor was obtained from a female donor with multiple sclerosis, enrolled in a pregnancy study. The DNA sequence is TGTGCCGGATCAAGTGAGGGTTATAGCAATCAGCCCCAGCATTTT. This encodes CAGSSEGYSNQPQHF.